This paragraph reports one TCR beta chain. This CDR3 contains 14 residues. Germline V gene lookup returns CDR1 SEHNR and CDR2 FQNEAQ (reference sequence). V was cut by 8 bases and J by 1 base, with 14 bases left in between. The data derive from a study of blood T cell repertoires in COVID-19. About the study: Samples taken during acute and convalescent COVID-19 were collected in the United States, Italy and Spain. From T cells, B-cell-depleted T cells, or PBMCs came the material, which was cDNA or gDNA.

Repertoires were generated with immunoSEQ multiplex PCR, while TCRdb's copy carries only in-frame clones and drops some. The sample gives about 76,000 clones, 65% to 90% of which show up once; around a tenth is in the top ten. This chain links TRBV7-9 with TRBJ1-1; D is ambiguous. The TCR was taken from a man in his fifties with COVID-19, enrolled during active disease. Sequences were obtained from peripheral blood. Written as DNA, the CDR3 is TGTGCCAGCGAAGGATTACAGAGGAACACTGAAGCTTTCTTT. Translating it yields CASEGLQRNTEAFF.